This TCR beta chain was sequenced in a study of Graves' ophthalmopathy and Graves' hyperthyroidism. Study results and caveats: Blood also held most thyroid clonotypes expanded above 0.001 frequency. A classifier, a 13-signature model, separated ophthalmopathy from stable hyperthyroidism with approximately 88% sensitivity and less than 83% specificity.

This clonotype was counted only a few times. Its antigen is currently unknown. A read error may be the cause here, since a much bigger clone is one base away. The CDR3 is 15 amino acids. The germline CDR1 and CDR2 sequences are MNHEY and SMNVEV (reference sequence). From RNA, the CDR3 regions of TCR beta chains were amplified and sequenced. The workflow started with a first-round RT-PCR run with HTBI primers and then moved on to a second-round multiplex PCR. TCRdb reanalysed the multiplex PCR reads using MiXCR and keeps one entry per CDR3 protein. This table has hundreds of thousands of distinct CDR3 sequences, roughly 21% appearing once.

This clonotype was sampled from a woman under 30 with stable Graves' hyperthyroidism. The sequencing input was peripheral blood. The V gene is TRBV27, the J gene TRBJ2-5; 9 nucleotides align to TRBD1. CDR3 sequence reads: CASSTYRGLIETKYF. Here the CDR3 DNA reads TGTGCCAGCAGTACGTACAGGGGGCTGATAGAGACCAAGTACTTC.